Described below is a single T cell receptor beta chain sequence and its context. Its antigen is not identified. The assay was immunoSEQ multiplex PCR, and TCRdb's table has in-frame clones only and misses some. The repertoire holds some 190,000 clones, with around 88% as singletons. The data stem from a study of Ad26.COV2.S vaccination and SARS-CoV-2 variants. Study results and caveats: Researchers reported similar non-spike TCR breadth in vaccine and placebo recipients. Those who received the vaccine showed greater spike-specific TCR breadth than those given placebo. Measurements of TCR breadth and depth may have given underestimates of the total T cell responses. Substantial post-vaccination breadth of spike-specific CD8+ and CD4+ T cell responses was reported.

CDR1 is LGHDT and CDR2 is YNNKEL in the germline V gene (reference sequence). This CDR3 contains 15 residues. Trimming left V 4 bases short and J 6 bases short, with 19 bases between. The sample consisted of peripheral blood, taken after recovery from COVID-19. This sequence joins TRBV3-1 (or the pseudogene TRBV3-2) and TRBJ2-7; D perhaps matches TRBD2 (5 bases). The TCR sequence derives from a human donor who had recovered from COVID-19. CDR3 protein: CASSPSRALYAEQYF. CDR3 nucleotide sequence: TGTGCCAGCAGCCCGTCGAGGGCTTTGTATGCCGAGCAGTACTTC.